A selection of T cell receptor beta chains follows, all from one sample in a study of blood T cell repertoires in COVID-19. Assay used: immunoSEQ multiplex PCR; TCRdb lists only in-frame clones, some missing. The sample lists approximately 200,000 clones; roughly 90% were seen once. The sequenced sample was PBMCs or T cells enriched from blood (not recorded which). The receptor set was obtained from a woman in her twenties or thirties who had recovered from COVID-19. The CDR3 runs from the conserved cysteine through the conserved F or W. Each record gives: clone size, D gene, J gene, V gene, CDR3 DNA, CDR3 protein. A D gene is named only where the DNA matches it firmly. Not all rows give a size; the values are once, few, many and, for expanded clones, a class.

NA TRBD2 TRBJ2-7 TRBV25-1 TGTGCCAGCAGTGAATCTGCGGGAGAGGGACCGTACGAGCAGTACTTC CASSESAGEGPYEQYF
NA TRBD1 TRBJ1-2 TRBV5-1 TGCGCCAGCAGCCTCTCACAGGGGGAGAGTGGCTACACCTTC CASSLSQGESGYTF
once NA TRBJ2-7 TRBV5-1 TGCGCCAGCAGCCCAGGACACCGAGAATCCTACGAGCAGTACTTC CASSPGHRESYEQYF
once NA TRBJ2-6 TRBV30 TGTGCCTGGAAAACACCTGGGGCCAACGTCCTGACTTTC CAWKTPGANVLTF
many NA TRBJ2-3 TRBV5-1 TGCGCCAGCAGTTTCGGGGGGACAACCACAGATACGCAGTATTTT CASSFGGTTTDTQYF
NA NA TRBJ2-5 TRBV6-2/TRBV6-3 TGTGCCAGCAGTTGGGCAGACCAAGAGACCCAGTACTTC CASSWADQETQYF
NA TRBD1 TRBJ1-6 TRBV30 TGTGCCTGGAGGGACAGGTTAAGCTCCTATAATTCACCCCTCCACTTT CAWRDRLSSYNSPLHF
NA TRBD2 TRBJ2-7 TRBV4-3 TGCGCCAGCAGCCAACTAGCGGGGAACTCCTACGAGCAGTACTTC CASSQLAGNSYEQYF
many TRBD2 TRBJ2-5 TRBV6-2/TRBV6-3 TGTGCCAGCAGTCTGGGACTAGCGGGGGGGCAAGAGACCCAGTACTTC CASSLGLAGGQETQYF
NA TRBD1 TRBJ2-2 TRBV6-2/TRBV6-3 TGTGCCAGCAGTTCGGAGGACAGGGAGAACACCGGGGAGCTGTTTTTT CASSSEDRENTGELFF
NA TRBD2 TRBJ2-3 TRBV18 TGTGCCAGCTCACCACTCCAAGCGGGGAGCTCCACAGATACGCAGTATTTT CASSPLQAGSSTDTQYF
NA TRBD2 TRBJ2-5 TRBV24-1 TGTGCCACCAGTGATTTTGGCGGGAGCCAGGAGACCCAGTACTTC CATSDFGGSQETQYF
NA NA TRBJ2-5 TRBV27 TGTGCCAGTCGAGGCGGTAGTCGACAAGAGACCCAGTACTTC CASRGGSRQETQYF
NA NA TRBJ1-2 TRBV2 TGTGCCAGCAGTGTAGCCGGGAGGAGTTATGGCTACACCTTC CASSVAGRSYGYTF
NA TRBD2 TRBJ2-3 TRBV27 TGTGCCAGCGGGAGCGGGGGGGCCGACACAGATACGCAGTATTTT CASGSGGADTDTQYF
NA TRBD2 TRBJ2-2 TRBV5-1 TGCGCCAGCAGGCAACTAGCGGGAGGGGACACCGGGGAGCTGTTTTTT CASRQLAGGDTGELFF
NA NA TRBJ2-1 TRBV19 TGTGCCAGTAGTAGATTCCCTGTCGGCGCAAGCGGCAATGAGCAGTTCTTC CASSRFPVGASGNEQFF
NA NA TRBJ2-5 TRBV2 TGTGCCAGCATTCGCGAACTAGCAGACTCGCATAAAGAGACCCAGTACTTC CASIRELADSHKETQYF
NA NA TRBJ1-1 TRBV7-2 TGTGCCAGCAGCTTATATTCGGGAACTGAAGCTTTCTTT CASSLYSGTEAFF